The 8 T cell receptor beta chains in this list originate from one sample, sequenced in a study of cytomegalovirus exposure and HLA in healthy donors. Data came from immunoSEQ multiplex PCR; TCRdb stores just in-frame clones and leaves some out. The sample has around 250,000 clones, roughly 90% seen once. Sequences were obtained from PBMCs. Receptors were obtained from a woman aged 18-29 years in good health and CMV-seronegative.

The chain joins TRBV4-3 to TRBJ2-7, with TRBD1 matching over 9 bases. Losses at the gene ends were 3 bases for V and 2 bases for J; bases not matched to a gene: 8. Per germline, CDR1 LGHNA and CDR2 YSLEER. The CDR3 length is 16 residues. This chain's CDR3 is CASSQSGTGLTYEQYF. In DNA form, the CDR3 reads TGCGCCAGCAGCCAGTCCGGGACAGGGTTAACCTACGAGCAGTACTTC.

This rearrangement joins TRBV10-2 to TRBJ2-2, with 9 bases identical to TRBD1. J gave up 7 bases and V 8 bases, and 8 bases lay outside the gene matches. The CDR3 length is 14 residues. Germline V gene sequence: CDR1 WSHSY, CDR2 SAAADI. CDR3 nucleotide sequence: TGCGCCAGCCTCAAACAGGGGGCTGGCGGGGAGCTGTTTTTT. Protein product: CASLKQGAGGELFF.

CDR3 DNA: TGTGCCAGCTCATCCGACAGGGACCAGCCCCAGCATTTT. This encodes CASSSDRDQPQHF. The chain links TRBV18 to TRBJ1-5, with 7 positions matching TRBD1. V was pared by 5 bases and J by 7 bases, with 5 bases of the junction left unmatched. The germline CDR1 and CDR2 sequences are KGHSH and LQKENI. CDR3 length: 13 amino acids.

The chain carries TRBV28 and TRBJ2-1; TRBD2 matches at 11 bases. The ends lost 7 bases at V and 4 bases at J; junction bases unmatched: 6. The length of the CDR3 is 15 residues. The germline V gene encodes CDR1 MDHEN and CDR2 SYDVKM. CDR3 bases: TGTGCCAGCACGGTCGGGACTAGCGGATACAATGAGCAGTTCTTC. It specifies CASTVGTSGYNEQFF.

The rearrangement uses TRBV6-5 and TRBJ2-6, with no clear D. V gave up 2 bases and J gave up 1 base, with 6 bases separating them. Germline loops: CDR1 MNHEY, CDR2 SVGAGI. The length of the CDR3 is 15 residues. This chain's CDR3 is CASSYEASGANVLTF. The DNA of the CDR3 is TGTGCCAGCAGTTACGAGGCATCTGGGGCCAACGTCCTGACTTTC.

The chain carries TRBV27 and TRBJ1-6; perhaps TRBD1 as D (6 bases). Germline-derived CDR1 and CDR2 are MNHEY and SMNVEV (reference sequence). The CDR3 contains 14 residues. The V gene lost 9 bases and the J gene lost 6 bases, with 15 bases spanning the gap. CDR3 loop: CARTPGGFNSPLHF. The CDR3 DNA sequence: TGTGCCAGAACTCCGGGGGGCTTTAATTCACCCCTCCACTTT.

CDR3 DNA: TGTGCCAGCATTGGGACAGGGACTGGAAACACCATATATTTT. It encodes CASIGTGTGNTIYF. The V gene is TRBV6-1, the J gene TRBJ1-3; TRBD1 matches 9 bases. CDR3 length equals 14 residues. CDR1 and CDR2 from the germline V gene are MNHNS and SASEGT. V lost 7 bases, J lost 2 bases, and 3 bases stayed unmatched.

V gene TRBV2 combines with J gene TRBJ1-1, with TRBD1 matching 10 bases. Losses at the gene ends were 7 bases for V and 1 base for J; bases not matched to a gene: 12. Germline CDR1 SNHLY, CDR2 FYNNEI. This CDR3 region has 17 residues. CDR3 amino acids: CASILQPGQGTNTEAFF. CDR3 DNA: TGTGCCAGCATCCTCCAGCCGGGACAGGGGACGAACACTGAAGCTTTCTTT.